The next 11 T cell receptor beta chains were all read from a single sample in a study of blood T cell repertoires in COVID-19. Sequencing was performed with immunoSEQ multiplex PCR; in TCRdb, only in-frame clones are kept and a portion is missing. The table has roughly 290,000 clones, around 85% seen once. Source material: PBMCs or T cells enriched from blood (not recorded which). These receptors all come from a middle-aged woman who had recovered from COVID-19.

The DNA of the CDR3 is TGTGCCAGCTCTCGGGAAAAAGAAACTGAAGCTTTCTTT. Its translation is CASSREKETEAFF. The rearrangement joins TRBV18 to TRBJ1-1; D is ambiguous. The V gene's germline CDR1 is KGHSH and CDR2 LQKENI. V lost 6 bases, J lost 5 bases, and 13 bases lay in between. This CDR3 comprises 13 residues.

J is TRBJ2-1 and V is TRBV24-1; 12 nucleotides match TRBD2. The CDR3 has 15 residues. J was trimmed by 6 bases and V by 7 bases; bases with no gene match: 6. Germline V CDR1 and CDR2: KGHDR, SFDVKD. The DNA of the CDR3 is TGTGCCACCAGGCCGACTAGCGGGAGATCCAATGAGCAGTTCTTC. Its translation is CATRPTSGRSNEQFF.

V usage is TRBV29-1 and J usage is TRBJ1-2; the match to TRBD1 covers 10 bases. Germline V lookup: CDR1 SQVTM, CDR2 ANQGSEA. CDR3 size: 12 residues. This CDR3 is CSGGQGLGGYTF. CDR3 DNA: TGCAGTGGGGGACAGGGGTTGGGTGGCTACACCTTC.

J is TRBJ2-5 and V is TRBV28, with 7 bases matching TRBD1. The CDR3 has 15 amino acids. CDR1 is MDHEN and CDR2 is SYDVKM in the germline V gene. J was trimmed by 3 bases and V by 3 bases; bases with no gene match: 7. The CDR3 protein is CASSFLDRTKETQYF. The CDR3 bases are TGTGCCAGCAGTTTTCTGGACAGGACGAAAGAGACCCAGTACTTC.

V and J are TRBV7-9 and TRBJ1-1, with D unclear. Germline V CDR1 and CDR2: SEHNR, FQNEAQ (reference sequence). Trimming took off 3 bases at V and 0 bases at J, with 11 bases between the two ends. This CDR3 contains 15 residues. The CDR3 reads CASSFLGGMNTEAFF. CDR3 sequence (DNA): TGTGCCAGCAGCTTCTTGGGCGGGATGAACACTGAAGCTTTCTTT.

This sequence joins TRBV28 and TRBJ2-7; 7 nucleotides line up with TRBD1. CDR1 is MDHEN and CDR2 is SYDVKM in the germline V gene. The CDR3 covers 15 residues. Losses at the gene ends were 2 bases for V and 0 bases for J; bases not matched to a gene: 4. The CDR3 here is CASSLPQGSSYEQYF. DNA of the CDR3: TGTGCCAGCAGTTTACCACAGGGGTCCTCCTACGAGCAGTACTTC.

The CDR3 sequence is CASSIKWGQPNYGYTF. For the CDR3, the DNA is TGTGCCAGCAGCATAAAGTGGGGACAGCCTAACTATGGCTACACCTTC. V usage is TRBV9 and J usage is TRBJ1-2; 7 bases are shared with TRBD1. The CDR3 extends over 16 amino acids. Germline CDR1 SGDLS, CDR2 YYNGEE. The ends lost 4 bases at V and 0 bases at J; junction bases unmatched: 9.

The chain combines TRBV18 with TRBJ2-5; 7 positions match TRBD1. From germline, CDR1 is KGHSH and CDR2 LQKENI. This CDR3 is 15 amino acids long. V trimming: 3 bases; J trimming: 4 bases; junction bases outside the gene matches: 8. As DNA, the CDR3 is TGTGCCAGCTCACCGGGTCGGACAGGAGGAGAGACCCAGTACTTC. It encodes CASSPGRTGGETQYF.

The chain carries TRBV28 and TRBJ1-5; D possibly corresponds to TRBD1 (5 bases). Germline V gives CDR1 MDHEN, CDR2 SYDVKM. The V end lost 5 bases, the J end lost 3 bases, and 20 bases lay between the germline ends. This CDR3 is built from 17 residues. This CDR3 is CASSPAPGRGSNQPQHF. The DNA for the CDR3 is TGTGCCAGCAGTCCCGCCCCCGGAAGGGGTTCCAATCAGCCCCAGCATTTT.

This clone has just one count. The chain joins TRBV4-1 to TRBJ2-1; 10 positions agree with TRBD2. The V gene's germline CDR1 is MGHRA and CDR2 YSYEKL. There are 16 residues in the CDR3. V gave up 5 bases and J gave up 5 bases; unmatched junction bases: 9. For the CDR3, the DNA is TGCGCCAGCAGCTCAGAGACCCTAGCGGGAGACAATGAGCAGTTCTTC. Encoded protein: CASSSETLAGDNEQFF.

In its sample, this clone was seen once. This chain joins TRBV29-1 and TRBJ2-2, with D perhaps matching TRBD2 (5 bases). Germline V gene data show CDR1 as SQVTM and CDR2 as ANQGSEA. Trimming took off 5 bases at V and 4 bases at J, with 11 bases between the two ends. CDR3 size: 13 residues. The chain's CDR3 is CSVLTGITGELFF. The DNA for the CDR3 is TGCAGCGTTTTAACCGGGATCACCGGGGAGCTGTTTTTT.